This T cell receptor beta chain was sequenced in a study of technical replicates of blood from several donors. Trimming stripped 8 bases from V and 5 bases from J, with 16 bases between. The germline gives CDR1 MNHEY, CDR2 SVGAGI. There are 13 residues in the CDR3. In this sample, this clone turned up once. Profiled with immunoSEQ multiplex PCR; TCRdb holds only in-frame clones, not every one. The table records about 70,000 clones, around nine tenths of them present only once. Sequenced input: T cells isolated from PBMCs. This receptor was obtained from a human donor in good health. The chain carries TRBV6-5 and TRBJ2-7; TRBD2 might be the D (7 bases). CDR3: CASGSRGGDEQYF. CDR3 bases: TGTGCCAGCGGCTCTAGGGGGGGAGACGAGCAGTACTTC.